These 7 T cell receptor beta chains share one sample of origin, sequenced in a study of control samples from healthy donors and cancer patients. This table comes from immunoSEQ multiplex PCR, and its TCRdb copy is limited to in-frame clones, with some not included. The sample includes some 150,000 clones, about 94% of them seen just once. Sequencing was carried out using blood. Receptors were obtained from a man aged 35-49 years in good health.

In this sample, this clone turned up once. The chain carries TRBV27 and TRBJ1-6; D not certain. Germline CDR1 MNHEY, CDR2 SMNVEV (reference sequence). With 2 bases removed from V and 2 bases from J, the gap between germline ends came to 4 bases. This CDR3 is 14 amino acids long. The CDR3 DNA reads as TGTGCCAGCAGTTTAGAGGCCTATAATTCACCCCTCCACTTT. Amino acid sequence: CASSLEAYNSPLHF.

The table lists this clone with a few counts. The chain joins TRBV5-1 to TRBJ2-1, with 8 bases fitting TRBD1. The CDR3 consists of 16 residues. The junction had 9 bases not matched to a gene; V was cut back by 4 bases and J by 3 bases. Looked up from germline, CDR1 is SGHRS and CDR2 is YFSETQ. The CDR3 region is CASSPYGTGDYNEQFF. CDR3 nucleotides: TGCGCCAGCAGCCCCTATGGGACAGGAGACTACAATGAGCAGTTCTTC. Full variable domain (rest looked up from reference TRBV5-1 and TRBJ2-1): KAGVTQTPRYLIKTRGQQVTLSCSPISGHRSVSWYQQTPGQGLQFLFEYFSETQRNKGNFPGRFSGRQFSNSRSEMNVSTLELGDSALYLCASSPYGTGDYNEQFFGPGTRLTVL.

The V gene is TRBV27, the J gene TRBJ2-2; 7 nucleotides align to TRBD1. CDR3 length: 15 residues. Looked up from germline, CDR1 is MNHEY and CDR2 is SMNVEV (reference sequence). The V segment lost 5 bases and the J segment 3 bases; nucleotides outside the gene matches: 6. The CDR3 DNA follows: TGTGCCAGCAGTGAACCGGGACAGCACACCGGGGAGCTGTTTTTT. Translation gives CASSEPGQHTGELFF.

The J gene is TRBJ1-3, the V gene TRBV19; no definite D call. The CDR3 sequence is 14 residues long. V was shortened by 3 bases and J by 2 bases, with 8 bases between the two germline ends. Germline V lookup: CDR1 LNHDA, CDR2 SQIVND (reference sequence). CDR3 in amino acids: CASSIRSPGNTIYF. Written as DNA, the CDR3 is TGTGCCAGTAGTATTCGGAGCCCTGGAAACACCATATATTTT.

This chain uses TRBV19 with TRBJ2-7; D is unclear. The V end lost 5 bases, the J end lost 2 bases, and 16 bases lay between the germline ends. The CDR3 runs to 15 residues. Per the germline V gene, CDR1 is LNHDA and CDR2 is SQIVND (reference sequence). The CDR3 nucleotides read TGTGCCAGTAGTTTGGCCCCAGGATACCCCTACGAGCAGTACTTC. This codes for CASSLAPGYPYEQYF.

This clone was observed a single time. J is TRBJ2-2 and V is TRBV5-1; D not resolved. The CDR3 spans 14 residues. Trimming shortened V by 4 bases and J by 3 bases, and 10 bases separated the two germline ends. The germline V gene has CDR1 SGHRS and CDR2 YFSETQ. CDR3: CASSPGSYTGELFF. The DNA of the CDR3 is TGCGCCAGCAGCCCCGGGTCCTACACCGGGGAGCTGTTTTTT.

This chain links TRBV7-2 with TRBJ1-1; the D is unclear. V gave up 2 bases and J gave up 2 bases, with 6 bases separating them. This CDR3 has 13 residues. Germline CDR1 SGHTA, CDR2 FQGNSA. The CDR3 DNA reads as TGTGCCAGCAGCTTAAGCGCAAACACTGAAGCTTTCTTT. It translates to CASSLSANTEAFF.